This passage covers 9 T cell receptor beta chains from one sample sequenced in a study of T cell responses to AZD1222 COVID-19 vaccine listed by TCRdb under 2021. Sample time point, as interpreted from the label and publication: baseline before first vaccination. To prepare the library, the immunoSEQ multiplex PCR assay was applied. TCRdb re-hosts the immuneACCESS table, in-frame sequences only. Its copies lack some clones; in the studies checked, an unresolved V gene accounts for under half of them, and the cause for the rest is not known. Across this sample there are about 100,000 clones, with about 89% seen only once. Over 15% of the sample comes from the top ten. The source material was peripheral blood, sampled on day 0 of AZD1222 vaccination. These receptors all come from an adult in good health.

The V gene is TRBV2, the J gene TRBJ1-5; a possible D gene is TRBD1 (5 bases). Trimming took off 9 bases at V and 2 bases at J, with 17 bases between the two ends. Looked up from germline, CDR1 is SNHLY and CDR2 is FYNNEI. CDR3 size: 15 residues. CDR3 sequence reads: CASRVGVAGNQPQHF. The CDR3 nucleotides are TGTGCCAGTCGAGTGGGGGTCGCCGGCAATCAGCCCCAGCATTTT.

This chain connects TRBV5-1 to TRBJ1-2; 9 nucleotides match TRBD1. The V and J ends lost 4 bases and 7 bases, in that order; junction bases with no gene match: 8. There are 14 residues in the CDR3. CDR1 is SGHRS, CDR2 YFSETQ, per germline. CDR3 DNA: TGCGCCAGCAGCCGGGACAGGGTCTTAGGTGGCTACACCTTC. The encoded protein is CASSRDRVLGGYTF.

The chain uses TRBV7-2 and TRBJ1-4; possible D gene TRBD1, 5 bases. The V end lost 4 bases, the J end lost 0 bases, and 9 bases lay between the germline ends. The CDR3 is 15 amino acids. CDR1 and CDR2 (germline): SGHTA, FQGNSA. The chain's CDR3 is CASSSGPATNEKLFF. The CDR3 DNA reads TGTGCCAGCAGCTCGGGGCCAGCAACTAATGAAAAACTGTTTTTT.

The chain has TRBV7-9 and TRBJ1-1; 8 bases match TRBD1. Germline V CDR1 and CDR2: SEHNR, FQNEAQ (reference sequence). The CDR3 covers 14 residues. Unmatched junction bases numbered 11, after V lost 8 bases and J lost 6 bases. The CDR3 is CASPTTGDSPEAFF. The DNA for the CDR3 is TGTGCCAGCCCCACGACAGGGGATTCGCCTGAAGCTTTCTTT.

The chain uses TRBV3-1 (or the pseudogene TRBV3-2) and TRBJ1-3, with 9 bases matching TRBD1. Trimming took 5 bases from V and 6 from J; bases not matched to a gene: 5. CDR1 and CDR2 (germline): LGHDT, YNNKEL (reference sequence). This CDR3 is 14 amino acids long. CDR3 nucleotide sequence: TGTGCCAGCAGCTACAGGGGGCGAGAAAACACCATATATTTT. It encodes CASSYRGRENTIYF.

The CDR3 here is CASSEGDAGGNTEAFF. Written as DNA, the CDR3 is TGTGCCAGCAGTGAAGGAGATGCAGGGGGGAACACTGAAGCTTTCTTT. The rearrangement uses TRBV2 and TRBJ1-1, with 7 bases that match TRBD1. CDR1 SNHLY and CDR2 FYNNEI come from the germline V gene. The V and J ends lost 1 base and 1 base, in that order; junction bases with no gene match: 6. CDR3 length equals 16 residues.

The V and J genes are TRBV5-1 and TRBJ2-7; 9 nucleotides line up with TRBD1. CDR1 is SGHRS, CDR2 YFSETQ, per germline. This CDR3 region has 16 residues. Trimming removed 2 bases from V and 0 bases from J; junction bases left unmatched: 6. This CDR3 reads CASSFGQGRISYEQYF. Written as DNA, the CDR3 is TGCGCCAGCAGCTTTGGACAGGGGAGGATCTCCTACGAGCAGTACTTC.

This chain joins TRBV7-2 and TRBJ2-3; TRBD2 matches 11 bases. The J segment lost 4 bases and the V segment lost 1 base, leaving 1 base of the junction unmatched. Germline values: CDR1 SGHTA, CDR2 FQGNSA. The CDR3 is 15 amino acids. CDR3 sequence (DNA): TGTGCCAGCAGCTTAGTTAGCGGGGGGGCAGATACGCAGTATTTT. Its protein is CASSLVSGGADTQYF.

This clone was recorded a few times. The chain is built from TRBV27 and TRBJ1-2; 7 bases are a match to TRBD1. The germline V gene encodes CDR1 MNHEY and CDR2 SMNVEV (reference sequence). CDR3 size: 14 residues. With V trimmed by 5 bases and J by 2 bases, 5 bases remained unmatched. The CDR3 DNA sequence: TGTGCCAGCAGTAGACAGGGAAAAAACTATGGCTACACCTTC. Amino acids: CASSRQGKNYGYTF.